These 9 T cell receptor beta chains were all obtained from the same sample, sequenced in a study of vaccination and CD4 T cells after COVID-19. Treatment specified: approximately 9-day PBMC culture with coronavirus spike peptide pools or control peptides (ViraFEST assay). An Oncomine TCR Beta short-read assay was used to sequence the DNA from cultured CD4+ T cells. Each CDR3 protein gets one entry after TCRdb re-called the PCR reads with MiXCR. This sample carries 13,000 or so distinct CDR3 sequences, roughly 41% of them seen once, and the ten largest clones take 9.2%. What these receptors recognize is not known. The sequencing used CD4+ T cells from blood, cultured in vitro, collected after SARS-CoV-2 vaccination. The receptors originated from a human donor who had recovered from COVID-19.

The chain uses TRBV12-3 or TRBV12-4 and TRBJ1-2; D is undetermined. The CDR3 runs 13 residues. V lost 2 bases and J 8 bases, leaving 12 bases between the germline ends. CDR3 bases: TGTGCCAGCAGTTTAACCGGGAGTAAAGGCTACACCTTC. As protein: CASSLTGSKGYTF.

The gene calls are TRBV6-2 or TRBV6-3 and TRBJ2-5; no definite D call. The length of the CDR3 is 16 residues. V lost 0 bases to trimming and J lost 3 bases, with 14 bases between them. Germline V gene sequence: CDR1 MNHEY, CDR2 SVGEGT. CDR3 region: CASSYSIGELKETQYF. The DNA of the CDR3 is TGTGCCAGCAGTTACTCGATCGGAGAGTTAAAAGAGACCCAGTACTTC.

This rearrangement joins TRBV11-3 to TRBJ1-2; D not resolved. Trimming took off 4 bases at V and 3 bases at J, with 9 bases between the two ends. This CDR3 has 13 amino acids. Germline CDR1 SGHNT, CDR2 YENEEA. CDR3: CASSSPRYYGYTF. CDR3 in DNA: TGTGCCAGCAGCTCGCCTCGCTACTATGGCTACACCTTC.

The chain recombines TRBV7-2 with TRBJ2-7, with 9 bases that match TRBD2. V was pared by 6 bases and J by 3 bases, with 6 bases of the junction left unmatched. The germline V gene has CDR1 SGHTA and CDR2 FQGNSA. This CDR3 comprises 14 residues. The CDR3 protein is CASRVAGDNYEQYF. CDR3 bases: TGTGCCAGCAGGGTAGCGGGGGACAACTACGAGCAGTACTTC. The full variable domain, completed using reference TRBV7-2 and TRBJ2-7, is GAGVSQSPSNKVTEKGKDVELRCDPISGHTALYWYRQSLGQGLEFLIYFQGNSAPDKSGLPSDRFSAERTGGSVSTLTIQRTQQEDSAVYLCASRVAGDNYEQYFGPGTRLTVT.

This clonotype is a singleton in its sample. The chain carries TRBV20-1 and TRBJ1-3; D not certain. Deletions cut 0 bases from V and 3 bases from J, with 3 bases between. The CDR3 has 12 residues. The germline V gene encodes CDR1 DFQATT and CDR2 SNEGSKA (reference sequence). The CDR3 loop is CSARDDGNTIYF. DNA for the CDR3: TGCAGTGCTAGAGATGATGGAAACACCATATATTTT.

J is TRBJ1-2 and V is TRBV29-1, with a tentative D call TRBD1 (5 bases). Germline CDR1 and CDR2: SQVTM and ANQGSEA. This CDR3 is 17 amino acids long. V lost 2 bases to trimming and J lost 1 base, with 20 bases between them. CDR3 DNA sequence: TGCAGCGTTGAATTCTTCAACCCCCGGGGGTTTAACTATGGCTACACCTTC. It is translated as CSVEFFNPRGFNYGYTF.

J is TRBJ2-7 and V is TRBV6-5; D is undetermined. The germline CDR1 and CDR2 sequences are MNHEY and SVGAGI. V was cut by 4 bases and J by 1 base, with 14 bases left in between. The CDR3 is made up of 15 amino acids. CDR3 region: CASSLGAMGSYEQYF. CDR3 DNA sequence: TGTGCCAGCAGTTTGGGTGCGATGGGATCCTACGAGCAGTACTTC.

This sequence joins TRBV24-1 and TRBJ1-2, with D perhaps TRBD1 (5 bases). V was pared by 7 bases and J by 10 bases, with 18 bases between. CDR1 is KGHDR, CDR2 SFDVKD, per germline. This CDR3 is built from 13 residues. CDR3 nucleotide sequence: TGTGCCACCAGGGCTACCGGGACTGGATTCTACACCTTC. This encodes CATRATGTGFYTF.

V gene TRBV20-1 combines with J gene TRBJ2-5; TRBD2 matches 10 bases. V was clipped by 1 base and J by 2 bases; unmatched bases: 13. The CDR3 is made up of 18 amino acids. From germline, CDR1 is DFQATT and CDR2 SNEGSKA (reference sequence). Written as DNA, the CDR3 is TGCAGTGCTAGAGCAAATAGGGGAACTAGCGGGGCTCAAGAGACCCAGTACTTC. Protein sequence: CSARANRGTSGAQETQYF.